Listed below are T cell receptor beta chains from one sample, sequenced in a study of T cell repertoires in cytomegalovirus infection. TCRdb reprocessed the reads via MiXCR and lists one record per CDR3 protein. Of about 310,000 distinct CDR3 sequences listed, around 25% are singletons. These receptors are not linked to any known antigen. The material was cultured PBMCs, obtained from culture after CMV antigen stimulation. These receptors originate from a human donor in good health (CMV status not recorded). Some clones in this sample may be carry-over from other donors' samples. Both conserved end residues are part of each CDR3. Each record gives: clone size, V gene, J gene, D gene, CDR3 DNA, CDR3 protein. D genes are given only for firm matches. Only some rows state a clone size, as once, few, many or a class for expanded clones.

clone_size: -
v_call: TRBV19
j_call: TRBJ2-1
d_call: TRBD2
cdr3_nt: TGTGCCAGTAGTATTAAGGCTAGCGGGACAAGTGCGAATGAGCAGTTCTTC
cdr3_aa: CASSIKASGTSANEQFF

clone_size: -
v_call: TRBV20-1
j_call: TRBJ1-1
d_call: -
cdr3_nt: TGCAGTGCTAGAGATTCCCCGGCAGAAGCTTTCTTT
cdr3_aa: CSARDSPAEAFF

clone_size: -
v_call: TRBV4-1
j_call: TRBJ2-5
d_call: TRBD2
cdr3_nt: TGCGCCAGCAGCCAAGATTGGCTAGCGGGAGGCAAACTCCAAGAGACCCAGTACTTC
cdr3_aa: CASSQDWLAGGKLQETQYF

clone_size: few
v_call: TRBV5-1
j_call: TRBJ1-2
d_call: -
cdr3_nt: TGCGCCAGCAGCTCCTCATTTGGCCTGACGGCCTATGGCTACACCTTC
cdr3_aa: CASSSSFGLTAYGYTF

clone_size: few
v_call: TRBV12-3/TRBV12-4
j_call: TRBJ1-5
d_call: -
cdr3_nt: TGTGCCAGCAGTCTTGTTAGGGGTAATCAGCCCCAGCATTTT
cdr3_aa: CASSLVRGNQPQHF

clone_size: few
v_call: TRBV11-1
j_call: TRBJ2-1
d_call: -
cdr3_nt: TGTGCCAGCAGCTTTCACACATCCGATTACAATGAGCAGTTCTTC
cdr3_aa: CASSFHTSDYNEQFF

clone_size: few
v_call: TRBV24-1
j_call: TRBJ1-2
d_call: TRBD1
cdr3_nt: TGTGCCACCAGTGATCCGGGACAGGGGCACTATGGCTACACCTTC
cdr3_aa: CATSDPGQGHYGYTF

clone_size: -
v_call: TRBV5-4
j_call: TRBJ2-5
d_call: -
cdr3_nt: TGTGCCAGCAGCTGGGAGAAAGAGACCCAGTACTTC
cdr3_aa: CASSWEKETQYF

clone_size: -
v_call: TRBV12-3/TRBV12-4
j_call: TRBJ2-7
d_call: -
cdr3_nt: TGTGCCAGAGAATCGGACGAGCCCTACGAGCAGTACTTC
cdr3_aa: CARESDEPYEQYF

clone_size: -
v_call: TRBV19
j_call: TRBJ1-2
d_call: -
cdr3_nt: TGTGCCAGTAGTATAGAACACTCTAACTATGGCTACACCTTC
cdr3_aa: CASSIEHSNYGYTF

clone_size: -
v_call: TRBV12-3/TRBV12-4
j_call: TRBJ2-5
d_call: -
cdr3_nt: TGTGCCAGCAGTTATCGGACACAAGAGACCCAGTACTTC
cdr3_aa: CASSYRTQETQYF

clone_size: -
v_call: TRBV20-1
j_call: TRBJ2-1
d_call: -
cdr3_nt: TGCAGTGCTAGACTTGAACAGGTCTCCTACAATGAGCAGTTCTTC
cdr3_aa: CSARLEQVSYNEQFF

clone_size: -
v_call: TRBV20-1
j_call: TRBJ2-7
d_call: -
cdr3_nt: TGCAGTGCTAGGCGGGACCAGAGCTCCGAGCAGTACTTC
cdr3_aa: CSARRDQSSEQYF

clone_size: many
v_call: TRBV4-3
j_call: TRBJ1-2
d_call: TRBD1
cdr3_nt: TGCGCCAGCAGCCAAGATACGACAGGGGTCTATGGCTACACCTTC
cdr3_aa: CASSQDTTGVYGYTF

clone_size: -
v_call: TRBV7-8
j_call: TRBJ2-3
d_call: -
cdr3_nt: TGTGCCAGCAGCTCGGTAGTGACAGATACGCAGTATTTT
cdr3_aa: CASSSVVTDTQYF

clone_size: once
v_call: TRBV12-3/TRBV12-4
j_call: TRBJ1-5
d_call: -
cdr3_nt: TGTGCCAGCAGTTCCACGGCCGCGACTCAGCCCCAGCATTTT
cdr3_aa: CASSSTAATQPQHF

clone_size: -
v_call: TRBV7-9
j_call: TRBJ2-3
d_call: -
cdr3_nt: TGTGCCAGCAGCTTGGGGAGGCAGGTAATCGCGCTGACAGATACGCAGTATTTT
cdr3_aa: CASSLGRQVIALTDTQYF

clone_size: few
v_call: TRBV7-9
j_call: TRBJ1-2
d_call: -
cdr3_nt: TGTGCCAGCAGCTTAAACGGCAACTATGGCTACACCTTC
cdr3_aa: CASSLNGNYGYTF

clone_size: -
v_call: TRBV7-2
j_call: TRBJ1-1
d_call: -
cdr3_nt: TGTGCCAGCAGGCCTCGATTGGGGGCCCAATCTGAAGCTTTCTTT
cdr3_aa: CASRPRLGAQSEAFF

clone_size: few
v_call: TRBV10-3
j_call: TRBJ2-5
d_call: TRBD2
cdr3_nt: TGTGCCATCAGTGAAATCCGGGAGGGCCTCCAAGAGACCCAGTACTTC
cdr3_aa: CAISEIREGLQETQYF

clone_size: -
v_call: TRBV7-3
j_call: TRBJ2-3
d_call: TRBD2
cdr3_nt: TGTGCCAGCAGGCGGCCCTGGGATAGAGCGGGACCCACAGATACGCAGTATTTT
cdr3_aa: CASRRPWDRAGPTDTQYF

clone_size: many
v_call: TRBV7-2
j_call: TRBJ2-3
d_call: -
cdr3_nt: TGTGCCAGCAGCCCCAATAGGGCAGATACGCAGTATTTT
cdr3_aa: CASSPNRADTQYF

clone_size: -
v_call: TRBV6-5
j_call: TRBJ2-1
d_call: -
cdr3_nt: TGTGCCAGCAGTTACTCACCGGGGACCTACAATGAGCAGTTCTTC
cdr3_aa: CASSYSPGTYNEQFF

clone_size: -
v_call: TRBV7-9
j_call: TRBJ2-6
d_call: -
cdr3_nt: TGTGCCAGCAGCCCAATTCTCTCTGGGGCCAACGTCCTGACTTTC
cdr3_aa: CASSPILSGANVLTF

clone_size: once
v_call: TRBV2
j_call: TRBJ1-2
d_call: -
cdr3_nt: TGTGCCAGCAGTGAGTGGCAGGGGACCGGCTACACCTTC
cdr3_aa: CASSEWQGTGYTF

clone_size: -
v_call: TRBV20-1
j_call: TRBJ2-5
d_call: TRBD2
cdr3_nt: TGCAGTGGAAGGGGACTAGGGGGAGAGACCCAGTACTTC
cdr3_aa: CSGRGLGGETQYF

clone_size: -
v_call: TRBV28
j_call: TRBJ1-1
d_call: -
cdr3_nt: TGTGCCAGCAGTTTTGGTATGGGGAACACTGAAGCTTTCTTT
cdr3_aa: CASSFGMGNTEAFF

clone_size: -
v_call: TRBV7-9
j_call: TRBJ2-3
d_call: TRBD2
cdr3_nt: TGTGCCAGCGAACTAGCGGGAGCAGATACGCAGTATTTT
cdr3_aa: CASELAGADTQYF

clone_size: -
v_call: TRBV7-2
j_call: TRBJ1-4
d_call: TRBD1
cdr3_nt: TGTGCCAGCAGGACGGACGACAGGGGGAGTGAAAAACTGTTTTTT
cdr3_aa: CASRTDDRGSEKLFF

clone_size: many
v_call: TRBV7-2
j_call: TRBJ2-3
d_call: TRBD2
cdr3_nt: TGTGCCAGCAGTCCAGGACTAGCGGGAGAGTCGGGTACGCAGTATTTT
cdr3_aa: CASSPGLAGESGTQYF

clone_size: few
v_call: TRBV27
j_call: TRBJ1-1
d_call: -
cdr3_nt: TGTGCCAGCAGATGGGCCCTATTTGGACCGAACACTGAAGCTTTCTTT
cdr3_aa: CASRWALFGPNTEAFF

clone_size: -
v_call: TRBV7-2
j_call: TRBJ2-1
d_call: -
cdr3_nt: TGTGCCAGCAGCTTGAGGCAGAGCTTGGATGGGCAGTTCTTC
cdr3_aa: CASSLRQSLDGQFF

clone_size: many
v_call: TRBV4-3
j_call: TRBJ2-7
d_call: -
cdr3_nt: TGCGCCAGCAGCCAAGTAGCCGGGGCCTACGAGCAGTACTTC
cdr3_aa: CASSQVAGAYEQYF

clone_size: -
v_call: TRBV27
j_call: TRBJ2-5
d_call: -
cdr3_nt: TGTGCCAGCAGTTTCAGAGACGGAGAGACCCAGTACTTC
cdr3_aa: CASSFRDGETQYF

clone_size: -
v_call: TRBV2
j_call: TRBJ2-1
d_call: -
cdr3_nt: TGTGCCAGCAGGGACTTTTACAATGAGCAGTTCTTC
cdr3_aa: CASRDFYNEQFF

clone_size: few
v_call: TRBV4-1
j_call: TRBJ1-3
d_call: -
cdr3_nt: TGCGCCAGCAGCCAAGGAAGAGCGAAGACTGGAAACACCATATATTTT
cdr3_aa: CASSQGRAKTGNTIYF